This paragraph reports one TCR beta chain. The antigen is undetermined. These data belong to a study of siplizumab effects on memory and regulatory T cells. Study-level findings and limits: Memory cells seemed less diverse than naive T cells, which also seemed major contributors to the alloresponse. Tracing alloreactive clones into unstimulated subsets worked for only a minor fraction of them.

V trimming: 11 bases; J trimming: 1 base; junction bases outside the gene matches: 6. Germline V CDR1 and CDR2: SNHLY, FYNNEI. The CDR3 has 16 amino acids. Produced via immunoSEQ multiplex PCR; TCRdb's table is partial and in-frame only. The sample holds nearly 85,000 clones, approximately 95% seen once. The sample comprised CD8+ T cells sorted from blood. The sequence was collected from a human donor in good health. This sequence joins TRBV2 and TRBJ2-4; 15 bases fit TRBD2. The CDR3 DNA follows: TGTGCCGGAGGGACTAGCGGGGGGAAGGCCAAAAACATTCAGTACTTC. Residues: CAGGTSGGKAKNIQYF.